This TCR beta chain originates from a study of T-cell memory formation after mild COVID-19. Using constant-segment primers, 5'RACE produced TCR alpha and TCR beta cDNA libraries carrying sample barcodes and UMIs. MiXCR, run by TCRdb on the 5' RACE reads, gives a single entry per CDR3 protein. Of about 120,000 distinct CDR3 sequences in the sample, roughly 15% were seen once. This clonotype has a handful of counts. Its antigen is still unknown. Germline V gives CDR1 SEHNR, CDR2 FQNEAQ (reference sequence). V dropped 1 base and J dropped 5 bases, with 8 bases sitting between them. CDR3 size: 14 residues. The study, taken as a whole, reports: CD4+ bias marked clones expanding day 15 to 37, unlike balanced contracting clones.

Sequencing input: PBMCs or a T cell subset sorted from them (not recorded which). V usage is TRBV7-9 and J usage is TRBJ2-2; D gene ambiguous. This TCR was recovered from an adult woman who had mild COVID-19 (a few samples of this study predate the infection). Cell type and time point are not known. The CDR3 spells CASSLEAVTGELFF. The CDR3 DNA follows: TGTGCCAGCAGCTTAGAGGCCGTAACCGGGGAGCTGTTTTTT.